The 17 T cell receptor beta chains listed next were all sequenced from one sample in a study of graft-versus-host responses after intestinal transplantation. Here immunoSEQ multiplex PCR was the method, and the copy in TCRdb shows in-frame clones only, minus some. The sample carries 150,000 or so clones, about nine tenths recorded once. These receptors have no identified antigens. Sequences were derived from unstimulated CD4+ T cells sorted from spleen or lymph node cells, sampled before intestinal transplant. These TCRs come from a human donor who received an intestinal transplant.

This clone is a singleton in its sample. The chain is built from TRBV5-1 and TRBJ2-2; D assignment may be TRBD1 or TRBD2 (6 bases each). Between the trimmed V and J ends, which lost 6 bases and 5 bases, there was a span of 23 bases. Germline assignment: CDR1 SGHRS and CDR2 YFSETQ. This CDR3 region has 17 residues. The CDR3 sequence is CASTLMGPGARTGELFF. DNA of the CDR3: TGCGCCAGCACCCTAATGGGGCCGGGGGCGAGGACCGGGGAGCTGTTTTTT.

The rearrangement uses TRBV28 and TRBJ1-2; D may be TRBD1 (6 bases). Germline CDR1 and CDR2: MDHEN and SYDVKM. Trimming left V 10 bases short and J 4 bases short, with 25 bases between. This CDR3 comprises 16 residues. As DNA, the CDR3 is TGTGCCACCACCCTGAGGTCACAGGACAGAAGCTATGGCTACACCTTC. It translates to CATTLRSQDRSYGYTF.

The rearrangement links TRBV18 to TRBJ1-5, with 8 nucleotides matching TRBD1. J was trimmed by 1 base and V by 3 bases; bases with no gene match: 8. CDR1 and CDR2 (germline): KGHSH, LQKENI. This CDR3 contains 17 residues. The CDR3: CASSPLSGQGSNQPQHF. DNA for the CDR3: TGTGCCAGCTCACCTCTTTCCGGACAGGGAAGCAATCAGCCCCAGCATTTT.

This clone has a handful of counts. The chain couples TRBV29-1 to TRBJ1-2; D possibly corresponds to TRBD1 (6 bases). CDR3 length: 13 amino acids. V was pared by 5 bases and J by 7 bases, with 17 bases between. Germline V gives CDR1 SQVTM, CDR2 ANQGSEA. The CDR3 is CSVRTGNLGGYTF. The CDR3 region has the DNA TGCAGCGTTAGAACAGGGAATTTGGGTGGCTACACCTTC. Using reference TRBV29-1 and TRBJ1-2 for the parts outside the CDR3, the full variable domain is SAVISQKPSRDICQRGTSLTIQCQVDSQVTMMFWYRQQPGQSLTLIATANQGSEATYESGFVIDKFPISRPNLTFSTLTVSNMSPEDSSIYLCSVRTGNLGGYTFGSGTRLTVV.

The chain is built from TRBV27 and TRBJ2-7; 9 nucleotides match TRBD1. The CDR3 sequence is 15 residues long. Trimming took 6 bases from V and 4 from J; bases not matched to a gene: 10. The germline gives CDR1 MNHEY, CDR2 SMNVEV (reference sequence). This CDR3 reads CASRTNRGLPYEQYF. For the CDR3, the DNA is TGTGCCAGCAGGACAAACAGGGGGCTTCCTTACGAGCAGTACTTC.

CDR3 in DNA: TGTGCCAGCAGCGTAGACACAGGGGATGCCACTGAAGCTTTCTTT. This translates into CASSVDTGDATEAFF. The V and J genes are TRBV9 and TRBJ1-1, with 7 bases identical to TRBD1. V was pared by 0 bases and J by 4 bases, with 6 bases of the junction left unmatched. From germline, CDR1 is SGDLS and CDR2 YYNGEE. The CDR3 covers 15 residues.

The chain has TRBV11-2 and TRBJ2-7; D uncertain. Germline CDR1 reads SGHAT; CDR2 reads FQNNGV. With 1 base removed from V and 4 bases from J, the gap between germline ends came to 11 bases. The CDR3 length is 14 residues. CDR3 sequence (DNA): TGTGCCAGCAGCTTAGGGGTAGACCTATACGAGCAGTACTTC. Translating gives CASSLGVDLYEQYF. The full variable domain, with the rest looked up from reference TRBV11-2 and TRBJ2-7, is EAGVAQSPRYKIIEKRQSVAFWCNPISGHATLYWYQQILGQGPKLLIQFQNNGVVDDSQLPKDRFSAERLKGVDSTLKIQPAKLEDSAVYLCASSLGVDLYEQYFGPGTRLTVT.

The rearrangement links TRBV14 to TRBJ1-1; possibly TRBD1 for D (5 bases). CDR1 and CDR2 from the germline V gene are SGHDN and FVKESK. The CDR3 sequence is 18 residues long. Trimming removed 0 bases at V and 7 bases at J, with 24 bases between. CDR3 sequence (DNA): TGTGCCAGCAGCCAAGATCTCAGTCGGGGACTTCCAGTTCATGAAGCTTTCTTT. Protein product: CASSQDLSRGLPVHEAFF. The whole variable domain, remainder taken from reference TRBV14 and TRBJ1-1, is EAGVTQFPSHSVIEKGQTVTLRCDPISGHDNLYWYRRVMGKEIKFLLHFVKESKQDESGMPNNRFLAERTGGTYSTLKVQPAELEDSGVYFCASSQDLSRGLPVHEAFFGQGTRLTVV.

The V call is TRBV28, the J call TRBJ1-1; 7 bases are shared with TRBD1. The V and J ends lost 8 bases and 0 bases, in that order; junction bases with no gene match: 3. Germline V gene data show CDR1 as MDHEN and CDR2 as SYDVKM. This CDR3 is built from 13 residues. The CDR3 is CASGDSMNTEAFF. The CDR3 region has the DNA TGTGCCAGCGGGGACAGCATGAACACTGAAGCTTTCTTT.

J is TRBJ2-7 and V is TRBV4-3; D is possibly TRBD2 (6 bases). The V gene lost 2 bases and the J gene lost 7 bases, with 12 bases spanning the gap. In germline, CDR1 is LGHNA, CDR2 YSLEER. The CDR3 spans 13 residues. The CDR3 DNA follows: TGCGCCAGCAGCCAAATGGCTAGCGAAGAGCAGTACTTC. It encodes CASSQMASEEQYF.

The genes are TRBV12-5 and TRBJ2-3; 7 nucleotides line up with TRBD2. The V and J ends lost 6 bases and 3 bases, in that order; junction bases with no gene match: 0. This CDR3 is built from 12 residues. In germline, CDR1 is LGHNT, CDR2 FRNRAP. CDR3 nucleotide sequence: TGTGCTAGTGGGGGAGGGACAGATACGCAGTATTTT. Its translation is CASGGGTDTQYF.

The V call is TRBV28, the J call TRBJ1-5, with 7 bases matching TRBD1. This CDR3 is built from 17 residues. V lost 6 bases and J lost 1; bases outside the gene matches: 12. Germline V CDR1 and CDR2: MDHEN, SYDVKM. This CDR3 reads CASSPRTGVPSNQPQHF. The CDR3 DNA reads TGTGCCAGCAGCCCTCGTACAGGGGTCCCGAGCAATCAGCCCCAGCATTTT.

This chain connects TRBV28 to TRBJ2-7; D is possibly TRBD1 (5 bases). The V end was cut by 6 bases, the J end by 1 base, with 13 bases between. Per the germline V gene, CDR1 is MDHEN and CDR2 is SYDVKM. This CDR3 comprises 14 residues. The CDR3, as DNA: TGTGCCAGCAGCCCTTACAGGCTTTCCTACGAGCAGTACTTC. It is translated as CASSPYRLSYEQYF.

The CDR3 coding sequence is TGTGCCAGCCGCCTAAGCTCAATTGGGGGGGCCGGCGATGAAAAACTGTTTTTT. Its translation is CASRLSSIGGAGDEKLFF. The chain employs TRBV18 and TRBJ1-4, with D maybe TRBD1 (6 bases). The V and J ends lost 8 bases and 6 bases respectively, with 28 bases between them. The CDR3 spans 18 residues. Germline V gene sequence: CDR1 KGHSH, CDR2 LQKENI.

The chain uses TRBV19 and TRBJ2-5; D perhaps matches TRBD1 (5 bases). V was shortened by 1 base and J by 5 bases, with 11 bases between the two germline ends. Germline V gives CDR1 LNHDA, CDR2 SQIVND (reference sequence). CDR3 length: 14 amino acids. CDR3 sequence reads: CASSIAVKGETQYF. The DNA of the CDR3 is TGTGCCAGTAGTATAGCAGTTAAGGGGGAGACCCAGTACTTC.

CDR3 residues: CASRRQVNTEAFF. CDR3 coding DNA: TGTGCCAGCAGGAGACAGGTAAACACTGAAGCTTTCTTT. The rearrangement uses TRBV28 and TRBJ1-1, with D tentatively TRBD1 (6 bases). The V gene lost 6 bases and the J gene lost 2 bases, with 10 bases spanning the gap. This CDR3 has 13 residues. The V gene's germline CDR1 is MDHEN and CDR2 SYDVKM.

J is TRBJ1-1 and V is TRBV9; the D is unclear. Germline V gene data show CDR1 as SGDLS and CDR2 as YYNGEE. The V gene lost 7 bases and the J gene lost 0 bases, with 22 bases spanning the gap. This CDR3 is built from 17 residues. CDR3 region: CASSSQVSLPLNTEAFF. CDR3 sequence (DNA): TGTGCCAGCTCCTCTCAAGTTTCCCTTCCTCTGAACACTGAAGCTTTCTTT.